The T cell receptor beta chain under discussion was sequenced for a study of shared clonotypes between healthy human individuals. It was at deep level that the assay was run. Original handling: Filtering of immunoSEQ junctional sequences could not match full-length read filtering. Sequencing used immunoSEQ multiplex PCR; TCRdb keeps in-frame clones, though not all of them. V, J and clone size are those of that table, while D and trimming were read from the DNA. The sample records more than 2,000,000 clones, 85% to 95% being singletons. After removal of 5 bases from V and 7 bases from J, the junction contained 8 bases not matched to a gene. From germline, CDR1 is SGHNT and CDR2 YYREEE (reference sequence). This CDR3 comprises 16 residues.

The chain uses TRBV5-4 and TRBJ2-2, with 13 positions matching TRBD2. The receptor's source is a man aged 18 to 29 in good health. Some clones in this sample may be carry-over from other donors' samples. Sequencing was done on a sample of naive CD4+ T cells from PBMCs. Subset specified: CD45RA+ positively selected. The DNA for the CDR3 is TGTGCCAGCAGAAGGACTAGCGGGAGTGAAAGCGGGGAGCTGTTTTTT. Protein product: CASRRTSGSESGELFF.